One and the same sample provided the 23 T cell receptor beta chains below, sequenced in a study of cytomegalovirus exposure and HLA in healthy donors. The PCR was carried out with 60 Vbeta primers and 13 Jbeta primers. Libraries were prepared by immunoSEQ multiplex PCR; TCRdb keeps only in-frame clonotypes and omits some of them. Among nearly 110,000 clones listed, about two thirds were seen once. The sequenced material came from PBMCs. Source of these receptors: a boy aged 5-17 years in good health and CMV-seronegative.

Of note for this clone: The sample holds other DNA sequences that translate to the same CDR3. The chain recombines TRBV9 with TRBJ1-1; D might be TRBD1 (6 bases). The CDR3 extends over 14 amino acids. The germline gives CDR1 SGDLS, CDR2 YYNGEE. The germline V and J ends were trimmed by 4 bases and 4 bases, with 14 bases remaining between them. The chain's CDR3 is CASSSGGWGTEAFF. The CDR3 coding sequence is TGTGCCAGCAGCTCGGGGGGCTGGGGCACTGAAGCTTTCTTT. The whole variable domain, remainder taken from reference TRBV9 and TRBJ1-1, is DSGVTQTPKHLITATGQRVTLRCSPRSGDLSVYWYQQSLDQGLQFLIQYYNGEERAKGNILERFSAQQFPDLHSELNLSSLELGDSALYFCASSSGGWGTEAFFGQGTRLTVV.

The chain recombines TRBV7-8 with TRBJ2-2, with TRBD1 as a possible D gene (6 bases). V was cut by 3 bases and J by 4 bases, with 12 bases left in between. Germline-derived CDR1 and CDR2 are SGHVS and FQNEAQ. This CDR3 is built from 15 residues. CDR3 sequence reads: CASSFTAGVTGELFF. Written as DNA, the CDR3 is TGTGCCAGCAGCTTCACCGCAGGGGTCACCGGGGAGCTGTTTTTT.

This clone was recorded once. Here the CDR3 DNA reads TGCGCCAGCAGCCAGCATGGGACAGGGGGCCCGAACACCGGGGAGCTGTTTTTT. This gives the protein CASSQHGTGGPNTGELFF. The rearrangement uses TRBV4-1 and TRBJ2-2; 12 bases fit TRBD1. This CDR3 is 18 amino acids long. Germline V gene sequence: CDR1 MGHRA, CDR2 YSYEKL. V was pared by 3 bases and J by 0 bases, with 5 bases of the junction left unmatched.

The chain joins TRBV4-3 to TRBJ2-2; TRBD2 agrees at 8 bases. V trimming: 0 bases; J trimming: 1 base; junction bases outside the gene matches: 4. This CDR3 region has 17 residues. The germline V gene encodes CDR1 LGHNA and CDR2 YSLEER. CDR3 DNA: TGCGCCAGCAGCCAAGATTCGGGGGGGTTGAACACCGGGGAGCTGTTTTTT. It translates to CASSQDSGGLNTGELFF.

About this clone: One end of the junction fails to match germline, which may point to a read error. The V and J genes are TRBV4-1 and TRBJ1-2; tentatively, D is TRBD1 (6 bases). Germline V gene data show CDR1 as MGHRA and CDR2 as YSYEKL. The CDR3 is 10 residues long. CDR3 DNA: TGCGCCAGCACCACACAGGGAGTTTGCTTC. Translated, it gives CASTTQGVCF.

This sequence joins TRBV28 and TRBJ1-3, with no clear D. CDR3 length equals 16 residues. Trimming stripped 4 bases from V and 0 bases from J, with 13 bases between. CDR1 MDHEN and CDR2 SYDVKM come from the germline V gene. The CDR3 region has the DNA TGTGCCAGCAGTTCGGGGAACCCAGGCTCTGGAAACACCATATATTTT. Amino acids: CASSSGNPGSGNTIYF.

The chain links TRBV5-6 to TRBJ1-2, with D unclear. V was clipped by 2 bases and J by 0 bases, with 14 bases between them. The germline gives CDR1 SGHDT, CDR2 YYEEEE. This CDR3 spans 16 amino acids. DNA of the CDR3: TGTGCCAGCAGCTTACGACGGGTAAAAGCTAACTATGGCTACACCTTC. It encodes CASSLRRVKANYGYTF.

The V and J genes are TRBV30 and TRBJ2-1; 7 bases are shared with TRBD2. The CDR3 covers 14 residues. CDR1 is GTSNPN and CDR2 is SVGIG in the germline V gene (reference sequence). V shed 4 bases, J shed 1 base, and the junction held 4 bases outside the gene matches. In nucleotides, the CDR3 is TGTGCCTGGAAGGTGGGGGGGTCCTACAATGAGCAGTTCTTC. Translation gives CAWKVGGSYNEQFF.

Turning to this clone: A read error may account for a junction end that differs from germline. The DNA of the CDR3 is TGTGCTAGCAGCCCGGACAGGGTGGAGACCCAGTACTTC. It encodes CASSPDRVETQYF. The chain recombines TRBV7-7 with TRBJ2-5; TRBD1 agrees at 8 bases. The CDR3 is made up of 13 amino acids. Germline CDR1 SSHAT, CDR2 FNYEAQ (reference sequence).

Written as DNA, the CDR3 is TGTGCCAGCAGCGTAGAGGCGGGGGCTACCTACGAGCAGTACTTC. Translated, it gives CASSVEAGATYEQYF. The rearrangement joins TRBV9 to TRBJ2-7, with a possible D match to TRBD2 (7 bases). Germline CDR1 SGDLS, CDR2 YYNGEE. There are 15 residues in the CDR3. V lost 0 bases to trimming and J lost 2 bases, with 12 bases between them. The full variable domain, completed using reference TRBV9 and TRBJ2-7, is DSGVTQTPKHLITATGQRVTLRCSPRSGDLSVYWYQQSLDQGLQFLIQYYNGEERAKGNILERFSAQQFPDLHSELNLSSLELGDSALYFCASSVEAGATYEQYFGPGTRLTVT.

This clone came up once. The chain recombines TRBV27 with TRBJ1-2; D might be TRBD1 (5 bases). The CDR3 spans 13 residues. V was shortened by 3 bases and J by 6 bases, with 11 bases between the two germline ends. The germline V gene encodes CDR1 MNHEY and CDR2 SMNVEV (reference sequence). The CDR3 loop reads CASSFSGVDGYTF. CDR3 coding DNA: TGTGCCAGCAGTTTTTCGGGGGTGGATGGCTACACCTTC.

The genes are TRBV11-2 and TRBJ1-1; D remains unclear. The CDR3 consists of 12 residues. Germline CDR1 and CDR2: SGHAT and FQNNGV. The V gene lost 2 bases and the J gene lost 5 bases, with 6 bases spanning the gap. The CDR3 loop is CASSLSDTEAFF. In DNA form, the CDR3 reads TGTGCCAGCAGCTTATCAGATACTGAAGCTTTCTTT. Drawing the rest from reference TRBV11-2 and TRBJ1-1, the complete variable domain is EAGVAQSPRYKIIEKRQSVAFWCNPISGHATLYWYQQILGQGPKLLIQFQNNGVVDDSQLPKDRFSAERLKGVDSTLKIQPAKLEDSAVYLCASSLSDTEAFFGQGTRLTVV.

The rearrangement links TRBV7-9 to TRBJ2-7; tentative D call: TRBD1 (5 bases). Germline V lookup: CDR1 SEHNR, CDR2 FQNEAQ (reference sequence). V gave up 1 base and J gave up 1 base, with 8 bases separating them. CDR3 length equals 14 residues. For the CDR3, the DNA is TGTGCCAGCAGCTTAGATGGGGCGTCCTACGAGCAGTACTTC. As protein: CASSLDGASYEQYF.

The V call is TRBV28, the J call TRBJ1-2, with TRBD1 matching over 8 bases. Germline lookup yields CDR1 MDHEN and CDR2 SYDVKM. The CDR3 spans 16 residues. The trim removed 5 bases at V and 6 bases at J, leaving 14 bases unmatched. The CDR3 reads CASSPWTGYPVDGYTF. CDR3 sequence (DNA): TGTGCCAGCAGTCCCTGGACAGGGTACCCCGTCGATGGCTACACCTTC.

J is TRBJ2-5 and V is TRBV30; 9 bases line up with TRBD2. Germline V gene lookup returns CDR1 GTSNPN and CDR2 SVGIG (reference sequence). The CDR3 extends over 17 amino acids. The trim removed 1 base at V and 3 bases at J, leaving 12 bases unmatched. This CDR3 is CAWSAPGRGGQKETQYF. In DNA form, the CDR3 reads TGTGCCTGGAGTGCCCCCGGGCGGGGGGGACAAAAAGAGACCCAGTACTTC. Combining the CDR3 with reference TRBV30 and TRBJ2-5 gives the whole variable domain SQTIHQWPATLVQPVGSPLSLECTVEGTSNPNLYWYRQAAGRGLQLLFYSVGIGQISSEVPQNLSASRPQDRQFILSSKKLLLSDSGFYLCAWSAPGRGGQKETQYFGPGTRLLVL.

This chain connects TRBV7-9 to TRBJ1-2; TRBD1 aligns across 10 bases. V shed 5 bases, J shed 2 bases, and the junction held 11 bases outside the gene matches. Germline values: CDR1 SEHNR, CDR2 FQNEAQ (reference sequence). This CDR3 contains 17 residues. The CDR3 region is CASSPQAAGQGNYGYTF. CDR3 nucleotide sequence: TGTGCCAGCAGCCCCCAAGCCGCGGGACAGGGGAACTATGGCTACACCTTC.

The chain joins TRBV30 to TRBJ1-6, with 7 nucleotides matching TRBD1. The junction had 10 bases not matched to a gene; V was cut back by 2 bases and J by 9 bases. The CDR3 has 15 residues. From germline, CDR1 is GTSNPN and CDR2 SVGIG (reference sequence). The CDR3 DNA follows: TGTGCCTGGAGTTTATATGGGCAGGGGGTTTCACCCCTCCACTTT. Translating it yields CAWSLYGQGVSPLHF.

The CDR3 loop is CASSAGTDNSPLHF. The DNA for the CDR3 is TGTGCCAGCAGTGCCGGGACAGATAATTCACCCCTCCACTTT. This rearrangement joins TRBV6-4 to TRBJ1-6; 7 positions match TRBD1. The ends lost 4 bases at V and 5 bases at J; junction bases unmatched: 2. Per the germline V gene, CDR1 is MRHNA and CDR2 is SNTAGT. The CDR3 runs 14 residues.

This clone was counted a single time. The rearrangement uses TRBV18 and TRBJ2-5, with D perhaps matching TRBD1 (6 bases). Germline values: CDR1 KGHSH, CDR2 LQKENI. The V and J ends lost 3 bases and 5 bases respectively, with 13 bases between them. The CDR3 runs 14 residues. The CDR3 coding sequence is TGTGCCAGCTCACCCGCAGACGGACAGGAGACCCAGTACTTC. Translated, it gives CASSPADGQETQYF.

The chain employs TRBV19 and TRBJ1-3, with 7 bases aligning to TRBD1. This CDR3 has 15 residues. With 7 bases clipped from V and 4 bases from J, the junction kept 10 bases outside the gene matches. CDR1 and CDR2 (germline): LNHDA, SQIVND (reference sequence). CDR3 region: CASTTKRGLGNTIYF. The CDR3 DNA reads as TGTGCCAGTACTACGAAGAGGGGGCTGGGAAACACCATATATTTT. Based on the CDR3 plus reference TRBV19 and TRBJ1-3, the full variable domain is DGGITQSPKYLFRKEGQNVTLSCEQNLNHDAMYWYRQDPGQGLRLIYYSQIVNDFQKGDIAEGYSVSREKKESFPLTVTSAQKNPTAFYLCASTTKRGLGNTIYFGEGSWLTVV.

This clone was found a few times. The V and J genes are TRBV4-3 and TRBJ2-7; 12 bases map to TRBD1. J was trimmed by 5 bases and V by 1 base; bases with no gene match: 6. CDR3 length: 16 amino acids. CDR1 LGHNA and CDR2 YSLEER come from the germline V gene. The CDR3: CASSQVTGTGGHEQYF. Here the CDR3 DNA reads TGCGCCAGCAGCCAAGTAACCGGGACAGGGGGCCACGAGCAGTACTTC.

CDR3: CAWSVTRAGPQETQYF. For the CDR3, the DNA is TGTGCCTGGAGTGTAACTCGGGCGGGCCCACAAGAGACCCAGTACTTC. V and J are TRBV30 and TRBJ2-5; possible D gene TRBD2, 5 bases. CDR3 length: 16 amino acids. CDR1 is GTSNPN and CDR2 is SVGIG in the germline V gene (reference sequence). Deletions cut 0 bases from V and 2 bases from J, with 16 bases between.

This clone was detected a few times. V gene TRBV5-1 combines with J gene TRBJ2-3; maybe TRBD1 (6 bases). V lost 4 bases and J lost 3, with 18 bases in between. CDR1 SGHRS and CDR2 YFSETQ come from the germline V gene. CDR3 length: 16 amino acids. The CDR3 protein is CASSLFGQSGTDTQYF. The CDR3 region has the DNA TGCGCCAGCAGCCTCTTTGGACAGTCGGGGACAGATACGCAGTATTTT.